This entry describes one TCR beta chain. Germline CDR1 LNHDA, CDR2 SQIVND (reference sequence). Trimming pared 3 bases from V and 9 bases from J, leaving 12 bases between. The CDR3 length is 13 residues. Template switching (which added a universal primer site) was used, and cDNA carried unique molecular identifiers. Via MiXCR, TCRdb re-called the 5' RACE reads, giving one row per CDR3 protein. This sample yields fewer than 550,000 distinct CDR3 sequences, of which roughly an eighth are seen a single time; approximately 0.98% belongs to the top ten. This record belongs to a study of identical twins. This sample also appeared in a second study, on yellow fever vaccine responses in identical twins.

This chain uses TRBV19 with TRBJ2-1; unclear D gene. The source is a woman under 30 in good health. Sequenced input: CD4+ T cells sorted from blood. For the CDR3, the DNA is TGTGCCAGTAGTATTGCGGCAGGCATTGAGCAGTTCTTC. Its protein product is CASSIAAGIEQFF.